This TCR beta chain was documented in a study of T cell changes during pregnancy in multiple sclerosis. This clone came up once. Profiled with immunoSEQ multiplex PCR; TCRdb holds only in-frame clones, not every one. The sample includes 68,000 or so clones, about 90% of them seen just once. V shed 6 bases and J shed 7 bases, with 16 bases lying between them. The CDR3 length is 13 residues. Germline loops: CDR1 SNHLY, CDR2 FYNNEI. The sequence was obtained from a female donor with multiple sclerosis, enrolled in a pregnancy study. The chain uses TRBV2 and TRBJ2-7, with D perhaps TRBD1 (5 bases). The sample here was peripheral blood, taken in the second trimester of pregnancy. The CDR3: CASSSDRQGEQYF. The CDR3 region has the DNA TGTGCCAGCAGCTCCGACAGACAAGGGGAGCAGTACTTC.